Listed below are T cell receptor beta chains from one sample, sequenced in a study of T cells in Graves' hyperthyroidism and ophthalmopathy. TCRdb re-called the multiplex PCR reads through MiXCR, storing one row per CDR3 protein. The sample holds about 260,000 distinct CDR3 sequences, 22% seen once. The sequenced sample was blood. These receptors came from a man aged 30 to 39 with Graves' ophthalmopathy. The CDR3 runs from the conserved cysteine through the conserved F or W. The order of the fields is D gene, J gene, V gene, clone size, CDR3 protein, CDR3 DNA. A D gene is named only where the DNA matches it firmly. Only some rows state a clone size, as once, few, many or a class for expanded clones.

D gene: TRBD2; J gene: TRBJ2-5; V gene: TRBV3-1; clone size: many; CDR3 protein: CASRQGLAGDETQYF; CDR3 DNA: TGTGCCAGCAGACAAGGACTAGCGGGAGATGAGACCCAGTACTTC
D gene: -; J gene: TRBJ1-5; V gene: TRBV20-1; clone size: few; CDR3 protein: CSASVGLVPDQPQHF; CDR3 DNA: TGCAGTGCTAGTGTTGGGTTAGTACCTGATCAGCCCCAGCATTTT
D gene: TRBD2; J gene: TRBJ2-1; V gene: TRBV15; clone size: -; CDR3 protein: CATNSWGEGEQFF; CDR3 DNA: TGTGCCACCAACTCCTGGGGGGAGGGTGAGCAGTTCTTC
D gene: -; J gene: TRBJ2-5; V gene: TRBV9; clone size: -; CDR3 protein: CASSVGTAQETQYF; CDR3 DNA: TGTGCCAGCAGCGTAGGGACCGCTCAAGAGACCCAGTACTTC
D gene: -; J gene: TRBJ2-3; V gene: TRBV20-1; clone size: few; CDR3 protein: CSAREAGADTQYF; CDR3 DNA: TGCAGTGCTAGAGAAGCTGGCGCAGATACGCAGTATTTT
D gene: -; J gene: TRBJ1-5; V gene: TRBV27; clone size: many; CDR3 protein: CASRGNLVDQPQHF; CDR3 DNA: TGTGCCAGCAGAGGAAATTTGGTAGATCAGCCCCAGCATTTT
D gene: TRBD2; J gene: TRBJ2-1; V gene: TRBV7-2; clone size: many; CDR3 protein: CASSQLAGVGNEQFF; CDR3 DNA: TGTGCCAGCAGCCAGTTAGCGGGAGTAGGCAATGAGCAGTTCTTC
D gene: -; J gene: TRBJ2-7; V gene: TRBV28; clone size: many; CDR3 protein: CASSQHSQVPYEQYF; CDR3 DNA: TGTGCCAGCAGCCAACACAGTCAGGTCCCCTACGAGCAGTACTTC
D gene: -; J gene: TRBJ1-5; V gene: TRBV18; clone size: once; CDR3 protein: CASSSSWGGGNQPQHF; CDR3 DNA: TGTGCCAGCTCATCGTCCTGGGGAGGCGGCAATCAGCCCCAGCATTTT
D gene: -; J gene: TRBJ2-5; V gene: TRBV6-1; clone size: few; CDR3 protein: CASSRPPQETQYF; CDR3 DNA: TGTGCCAGCTCCCGGCCACCACAAGAGACCCAGTACTTC
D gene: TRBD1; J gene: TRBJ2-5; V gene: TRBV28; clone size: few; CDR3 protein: CASSLATGFEETQYF; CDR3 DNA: TGTGCCAGCAGTTTAGCGACAGGGTTTGAAGAGACCCAGTACTTC
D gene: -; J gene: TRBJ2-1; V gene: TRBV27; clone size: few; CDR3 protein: CASSSNRADEQFF; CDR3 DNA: TGTGCCAGCAGTTCGAACAGGGCAGACGAGCAGTTCTTC
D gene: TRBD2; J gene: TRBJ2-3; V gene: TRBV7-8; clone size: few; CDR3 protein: CASSLVPGTSGADTQYF; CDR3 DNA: TGTGCCAGCAGCTTAGTACCCGGGACTAGCGGGGCAGATACGCAGTATTTT
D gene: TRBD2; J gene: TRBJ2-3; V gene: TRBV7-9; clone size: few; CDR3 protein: CASSLTTSLAGGLDTQYF; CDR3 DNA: TGTGCCAGCAGCCTTACGACCTCCTTGGCGGGAGGCCTAGATACGCAGTATTTT
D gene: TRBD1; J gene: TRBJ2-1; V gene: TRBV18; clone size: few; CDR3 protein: CASRYQGVYNEQFF; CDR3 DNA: TGTGCCAGCCGATATCAGGGGGTCTACAATGAGCAGTTCTTC
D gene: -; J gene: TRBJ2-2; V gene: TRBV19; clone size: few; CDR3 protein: CASSKLQGIGELFF; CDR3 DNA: TGTGCCAGTAGTAAACTACAGGGTATCGGGGAGCTGTTTTTT
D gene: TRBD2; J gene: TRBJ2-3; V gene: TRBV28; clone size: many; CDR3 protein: CASRPLAGVVVSTDTQYF; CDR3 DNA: TGTGCCAGCAGACCTCTAGCGGGAGTCGTTGTAAGCACAGATACGCAGTATTTT
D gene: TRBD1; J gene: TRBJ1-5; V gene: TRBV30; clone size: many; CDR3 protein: CAWSVAGQGDQPQHF; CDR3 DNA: TGTGCCTGGAGTGTAGCTGGACAGGGGGATCAGCCCCAGCATTTT
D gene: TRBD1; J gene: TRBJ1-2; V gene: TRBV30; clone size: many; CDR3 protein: CAWSRRQGYGYTF; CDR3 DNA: TGTGCCTGGAGCAGAAGACAGGGTTATGGCTACACCTTC
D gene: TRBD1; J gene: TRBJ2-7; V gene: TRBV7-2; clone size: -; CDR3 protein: CASSLEGGQGAGEQYF; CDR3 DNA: TGTGCCAGCAGCTTAGAGGGAGGACAGGGGGCGGGCGAGCAGTACTTC
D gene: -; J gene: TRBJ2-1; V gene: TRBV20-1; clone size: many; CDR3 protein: CSARDPAQPNEQFF; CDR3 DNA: TGCAGTGCTAGAGATCCGGCACAGCCCAATGAGCAGTTCTTC
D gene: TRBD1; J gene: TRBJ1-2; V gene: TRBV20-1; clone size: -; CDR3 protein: CSARDRKSYGYTF; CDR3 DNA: TGCAGTGCTCGGGACAGGAAATCCTATGGCTACACCTTC
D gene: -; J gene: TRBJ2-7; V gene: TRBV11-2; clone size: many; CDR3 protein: CASSLEVTGWDEQYF; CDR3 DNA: TGTGCCAGCAGCTTAGAGGTCACGGGGTGGGACGAGCAGTACTTC
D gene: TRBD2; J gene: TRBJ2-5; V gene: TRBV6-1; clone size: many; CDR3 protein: CASSSSGSGETQYF; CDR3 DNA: TGTGCCAGCAGTTCTAGCGGGAGTGGTGAGACCCAGTACTTC
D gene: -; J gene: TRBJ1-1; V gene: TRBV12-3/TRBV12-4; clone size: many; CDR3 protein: CASSQTGGNTEAFF; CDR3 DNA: TGTGCCAGCAGCCAGACCGGGGGGAACACTGAAGCTTTCTTT
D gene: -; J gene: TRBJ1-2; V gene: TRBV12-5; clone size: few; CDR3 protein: CASGYPDGGDYGYTF; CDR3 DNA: TGTGCTAGTGGTTACCCGGACGGCGGCGACTATGGCTACACCTTC
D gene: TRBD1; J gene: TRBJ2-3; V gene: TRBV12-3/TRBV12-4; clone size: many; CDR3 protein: CASRRVGGRTDTQYF; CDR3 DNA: TGTGCCAGCAGGAGGGTAGGGGGCAGAACAGATACGCAGTATTTT
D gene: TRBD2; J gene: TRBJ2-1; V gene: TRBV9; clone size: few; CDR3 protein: CASSAQSGSVYNEQFF; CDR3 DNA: TGTGCCAGCAGCGCGCAGAGCGGGAGCGTCTACAATGAGCAGTTCTTC
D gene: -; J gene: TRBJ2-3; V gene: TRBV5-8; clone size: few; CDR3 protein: CASSFDREVADTQYF; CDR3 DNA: TGTGCCAGCAGCTTCGACAGGGAGGTTGCAGATACGCAGTATTTT
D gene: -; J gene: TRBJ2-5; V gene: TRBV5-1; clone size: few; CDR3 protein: CASSLGQVGETQYF; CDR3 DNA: TGCGCCAGCAGCTTGGGACAGGTCGGGGAGACCCAGTACTTC
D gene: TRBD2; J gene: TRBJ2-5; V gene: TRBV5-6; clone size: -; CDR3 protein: CASSPADRVGRQETQYF; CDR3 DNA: TGTGCCAGCAGCCCCGCTGATAGAGTCGGGAGGCAAGAGACCCAGTACTTC
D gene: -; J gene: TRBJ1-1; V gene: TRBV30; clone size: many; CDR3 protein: CAWSVRVGTEAFF; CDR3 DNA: TGTGCCTGGAGTGTACGTGTGGGGACTGAAGCTTTCTTT
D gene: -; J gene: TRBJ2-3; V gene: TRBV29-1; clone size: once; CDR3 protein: CSVHAGSGTDTQYF; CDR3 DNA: TGCAGCGTTCACGCGGGATCGGGCACAGATACGCAGTATTTT
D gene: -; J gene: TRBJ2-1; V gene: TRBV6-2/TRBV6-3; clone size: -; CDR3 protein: CASSSSTWGEQFF; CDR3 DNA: TGTGCCAGCAGTTCCTCGACTTGGGGTGAGCAGTTCTTC
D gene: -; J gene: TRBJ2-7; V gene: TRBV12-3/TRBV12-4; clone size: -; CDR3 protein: CASSSPGRGVNEQYF; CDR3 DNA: TGTGCCAGCAGTTCCCCGGGAAGGGGGGTCAACGAGCAGTACTTC
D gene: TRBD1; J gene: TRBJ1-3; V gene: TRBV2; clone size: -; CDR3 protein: CASNGQEVSGNTIYF; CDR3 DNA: TGTGCCAGCAACGGACAGGAGGTCTCTGGAAACACCATATATTTT
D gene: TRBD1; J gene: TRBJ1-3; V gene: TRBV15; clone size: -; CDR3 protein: CATSRGQGFGNTIYF; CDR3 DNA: TGTGCCACCAGCAGAGGACAGGGGTTTGGAAACACCATATATTTT
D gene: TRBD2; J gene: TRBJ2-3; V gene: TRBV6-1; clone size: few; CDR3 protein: CASSASGMGTDTQYF; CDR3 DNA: TGTGCCAGCAGTGCGAGCGGGATGGGGACAGATACGCAGTATTTT
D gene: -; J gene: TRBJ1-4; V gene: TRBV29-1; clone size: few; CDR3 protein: CSVYRQGDNEKLFF; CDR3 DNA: TGCAGCGTTTACCGTCAGGGAGATAATGAAAAACTGTTTTTT
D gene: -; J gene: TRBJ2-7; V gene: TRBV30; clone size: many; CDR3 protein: CAWMRTVDEQYF; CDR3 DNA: TGTGCCTGGATGCGCACCGTGGACGAGCAGTACTTC
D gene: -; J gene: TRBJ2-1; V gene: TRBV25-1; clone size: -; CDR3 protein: CASSEAGTPPDEQFF; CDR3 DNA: TGTGCCAGCAGTGAGGCCGGGACCCCTCCTGATGAGCAGTTCTTC
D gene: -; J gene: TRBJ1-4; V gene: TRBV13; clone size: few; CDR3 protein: CASSHRDREKLFF; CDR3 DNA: TGTGCCAGCAGTCACAGGGATAGGGAAAAACTGTTTTTT
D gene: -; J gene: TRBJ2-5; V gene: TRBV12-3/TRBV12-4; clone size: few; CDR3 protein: CASSPYLLQETQYF; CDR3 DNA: TGTGCCAGCAGTCCTTACCTGCTCCAAGAGACCCAGTACTTC
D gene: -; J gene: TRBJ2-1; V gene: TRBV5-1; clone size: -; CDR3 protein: CGSSLYCNRDEQFF; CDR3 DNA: TGCGGCAGCAGCCTCTACTGCAACAGGGATGAGCAGTTCTTC
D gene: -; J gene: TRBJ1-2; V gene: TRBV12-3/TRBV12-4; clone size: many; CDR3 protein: CASSSRPGNYGYTF; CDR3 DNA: TGTGCCAGCAGTTCCCGACCAGGAAACTATGGCTACACCTTC
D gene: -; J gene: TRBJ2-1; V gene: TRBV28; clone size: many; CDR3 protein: CASRGVTIKNNEQFF; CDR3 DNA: TGTGCCAGCAGGGGAGTAACGATAAAAAACAATGAGCAGTTCTTC
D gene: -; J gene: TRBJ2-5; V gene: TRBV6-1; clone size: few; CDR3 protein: CASTVQETQYF; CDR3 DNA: TGTGCCAGCACCGTACAAGAGACCCAGTACTTC
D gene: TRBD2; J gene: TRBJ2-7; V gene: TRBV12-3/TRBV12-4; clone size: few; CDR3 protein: CASSPGLAGQDEQYF; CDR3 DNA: TGTGCCAGCAGCCCGGGACTAGCGGGCCAGGACGAGCAGTACTTC
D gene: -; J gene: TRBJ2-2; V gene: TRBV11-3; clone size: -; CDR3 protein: CASSLRTNTGELFF; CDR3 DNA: TGTGCCAGCAGCTTAAGGACGAACACCGGGGAGCTGTTTTTT
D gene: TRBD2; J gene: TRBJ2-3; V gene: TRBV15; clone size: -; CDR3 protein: CATSAPTPGGYTDTQYF; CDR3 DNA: TGTGCCACCAGCGCCCCCACCCCGGGAGGGTACACAGATACGCAGTATTTT
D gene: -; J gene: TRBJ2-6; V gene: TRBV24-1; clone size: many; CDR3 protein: CATSAGGASGANVLTF; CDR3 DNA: TGTGCCACCTCGGCCGGTGGGGCGAGCGGGGCCAACGTCCTGACTTTC
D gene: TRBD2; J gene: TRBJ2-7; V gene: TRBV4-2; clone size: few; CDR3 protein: CASSQGEGTIPSEQYF; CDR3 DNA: TGTGCCAGCAGCCAAGGAGAGGGGACTATACCCTCCGAGCAGTACTTC
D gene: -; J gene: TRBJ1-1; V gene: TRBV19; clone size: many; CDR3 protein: CASSRSWDTEAFF; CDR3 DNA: TGTGCCAGTAGTAGATCTTGGGACACTGAAGCTTTCTTT
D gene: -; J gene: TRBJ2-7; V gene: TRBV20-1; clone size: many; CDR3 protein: CSARAHTYEQYF; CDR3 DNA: TGCAGTGCTAGAGCTCACACCTACGAGCAGTACTTC